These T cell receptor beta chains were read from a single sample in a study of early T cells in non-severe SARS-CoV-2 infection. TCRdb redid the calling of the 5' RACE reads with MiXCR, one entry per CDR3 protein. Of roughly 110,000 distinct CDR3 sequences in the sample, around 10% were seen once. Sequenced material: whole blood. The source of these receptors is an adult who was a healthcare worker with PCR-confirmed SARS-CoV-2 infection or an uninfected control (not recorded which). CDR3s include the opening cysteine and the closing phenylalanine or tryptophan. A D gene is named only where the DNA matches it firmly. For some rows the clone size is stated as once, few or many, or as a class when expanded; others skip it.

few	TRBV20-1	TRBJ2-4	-	TGCAGTGCTAGAGATCAAGCGGGAGCCAAAAACATTCAGTACTTC	CSARDQAGAKNIQYF
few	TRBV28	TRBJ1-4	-	TGTGCCAGCAGTTCCCTGGGAGGGGTGGGCGAAAAACTGTTTTTT	CASSSLGGVGEKLFF
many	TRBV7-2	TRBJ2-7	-	TGTGCCAGCAGCTTAGTGCTAGCAGGCCGTTACGAGCAGTACTTC	CASSLVLAGRYEQYF
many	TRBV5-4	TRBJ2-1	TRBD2	TGTGCCAGCAGCTTGGGGAGCGGGACTAGCTCCTACAATGAGCAGTTCTTC	CASSLGSGTSSYNEQFF
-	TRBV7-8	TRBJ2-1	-	TGTGCCAGCAGCTTAGTAGGCCGTTCACGCTCCTACAATGAGCAGTTCTTC	CASSLVGRSRSYNEQFF
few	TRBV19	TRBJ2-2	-	TGTGCCAGTAGTATAGTCGGGGACGGCACCGGGGAGCTGTTTTTT	CASSIVGDGTGELFF
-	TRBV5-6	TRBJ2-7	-	TGTGCCAGCAGCTTGACCCAACTTAGTCCCAACGGCGAGCAGTACTTC	CASSLTQLSPNGEQYF
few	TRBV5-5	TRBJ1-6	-	TGTGCCAGCAGGAATACAGTCGTGGGTTCACCCCTCCACTTT	CASRNTVVGSPLHF
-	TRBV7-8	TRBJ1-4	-	TGTGCCAGCAGTCTGGGGTTAAATAAAAAACTGTTTTTT	CASSLGLNKKLFF
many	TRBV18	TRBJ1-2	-	TGTGCCAGCTCACCTTCCGGGACGGCGACGTATGGCTACACCTTC	CASSPSGTATYGYTF
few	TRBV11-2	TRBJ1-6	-	TGTGCCAGCAGCTTATTTTCGGGGGGGGCTAATTCACCCCTCCACTTT	CASSLFSGGANSPLHF
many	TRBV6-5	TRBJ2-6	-	TGTGCCAGCAGTTACTCGGGGGGCGCCTCTGGGGCCAACGTCCTGACTTTC	CASSYSGGASGANVLTF
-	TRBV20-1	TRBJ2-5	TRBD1	TGCAGTGCTAGAGTAGGGACAGGAGGGCTGGAGACCCAGTACTTC	CSARVGTGGLETQYF
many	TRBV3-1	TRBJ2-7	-	TGTGCCAGCAGCCAAGGTCCAGGGACAAACTACGAGCAGTACTTC	CASSQGPGTNYEQYF
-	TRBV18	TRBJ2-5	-	TGTGCCAGCTCCCGGGACAACCAAGAGACCCAGTACTTC	CASSRDNQETQYF
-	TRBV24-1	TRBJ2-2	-	TGTGCCACCAGTGATAAAGGGGCGACCGGGGAGCTGTTTTTT	CATSDKGATGELFF
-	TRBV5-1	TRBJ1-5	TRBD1	TGCGCCAGCAGCACAGGGGGAACGGGTCAGCCCCAGCATTTT	CASSTGGTGQPQHF
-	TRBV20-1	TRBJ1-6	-	TGCAGCGGGGGGGCCTTGAATTCACCCCTCCACTTT	CSGGALNSPLHF
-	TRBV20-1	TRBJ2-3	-	TGCAGTGCCTCTCGGCTAGCGCTCACAGATACGCAGTATTTT	CSASRLALTDTQYF
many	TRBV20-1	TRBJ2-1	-	TGCAGTGCCCGACAAGGGGGGGGCAATGAGCAGTTCTTC	CSARQGGGNEQFF
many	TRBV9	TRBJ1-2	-	TGTGCCAGCAGCCCAATGGGTGGCCCTGGTCCTCCTTATGGCTACACCTTC	CASSPMGGPGPPYGYTF
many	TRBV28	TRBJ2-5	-	TGTGCCAGCATTACATCTCAGCCTCCAACCGGGGAGACCCAGTACTTC	CASITSQPPTGETQYF
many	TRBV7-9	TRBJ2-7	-	TGTGCCAGCAGCCCGTCCCAGGTTTACTACGAGCAGTACTTC	CASSPSQVYYEQYF
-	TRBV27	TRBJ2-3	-	TGTGCCAGCATGATCGGGGGCACAGATACGCAGTATTTT	CASMIGGTDTQYF
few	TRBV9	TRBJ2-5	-	TGTGCCAGCAGCGCGGGACCAGAAGAGACCCAGTACTTC	CASSAGPEETQYF
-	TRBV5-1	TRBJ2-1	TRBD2	TGCGCCAGCAGCGCCGGACTAGCGGGAGGAGGACTGTTCTTC	CASSAGLAGGGLFF
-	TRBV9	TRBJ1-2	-	TGTGCCAGCAGCGTAGACCCCAAAGGCTATGGCTACACCTTC	CASSVDPKGYGYTF
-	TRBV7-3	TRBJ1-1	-	TGTGCCAGCGGGGGAAGGAACACTGAAGCTTTCTTT	CASGGRNTEAFF
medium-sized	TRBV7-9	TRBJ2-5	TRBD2	TGTGCCAGCAGCCCGCTTGGGACTAGCTTAGAGACCCAGTACTTC	CASSPLGTSLETQYF
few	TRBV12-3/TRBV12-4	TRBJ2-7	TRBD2	TGTGCCAGCAGGCAGGGGACTAGCCCGTACGAGCAGTACTTC	CASRQGTSPYEQYF
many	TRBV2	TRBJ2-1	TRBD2	TGTGCCAGCATGCGGGCTAGCGGTAATGAGCAGTTCTTC	CASMRASGNEQFF
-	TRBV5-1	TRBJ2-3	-	TGCGCCAGCAGCTTGGAGGGGGACACAGATACGCAGTATTTT	CASSLEGDTDTQYF
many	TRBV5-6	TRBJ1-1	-	TGTGCCAGCAGCACAACTCCAACAGGCCCGAACACTGAAGCTTTCTTT	CASSTTPTGPNTEAFF
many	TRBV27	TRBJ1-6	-	TGTGCCAGCAGTTTTTGGAGGTCACCCCTCCACTTT	CASSFWRSPLHF
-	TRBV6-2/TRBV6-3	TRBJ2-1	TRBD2	TGTGCCAGCATGGTAGCGGGAGGGGTTCTTTACAATGAGCAGTTCTTC	CASMVAGGVLYNEQFF
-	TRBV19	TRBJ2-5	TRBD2	TGTGCCAGTAGCCGCAGACTAGCCGACAAAGAGACCCAGTACTTC	CASSRRLADKETQYF
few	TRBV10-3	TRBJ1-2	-	TGTGCCATCAGTGAGCCCTCAGGACAGCTCTATGGCTACACCTTC	CAISEPSGQLYGYTF
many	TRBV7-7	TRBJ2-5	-	TGTGCCAGCAGCTTAGGGCGGGCGGAGACCCAGTACTTC	CASSLGRAETQYF
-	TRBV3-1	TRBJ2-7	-	TGTGCCAGCAGCCCCACGACAGGGGACTACTACGAGCAGTACTTC	CASSPTTGDYYEQYF
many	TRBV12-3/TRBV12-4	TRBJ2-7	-	TGTGCCAGCAGTCCACAGGGCGGGTACGAGCAGTACTTC	CASSPQGGYEQYF
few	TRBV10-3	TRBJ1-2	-	TGTGCCATCAGTGAGTCGGTCGCACAGCGAGACTATGGCTACACCTTC	CAISESVAQRDYGYTF
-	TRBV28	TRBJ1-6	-	TGTGCCAGCAGTTCGGAATTGCCCCTGCACTTT	CASSSELPLHF
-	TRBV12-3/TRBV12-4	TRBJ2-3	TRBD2	TGTGCCAGCAGTCCGTTAGCGGGAGCAGATACGCAGTATTTT	CASSPLAGADTQYF
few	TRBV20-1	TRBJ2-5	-	TGCAGTGCTAGAAAACGACCTCGGGGTCGTAAGACCCAGTACTTC	CSARKRPRGRKTQYF
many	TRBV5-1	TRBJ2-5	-	TGCGCCAGCAGCTTGAATCTTGGCGGAGGAGAGACCCAGTACTTC	CASSLNLGGGETQYF
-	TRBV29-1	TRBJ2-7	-	TGCAGCGTTGAAGTGGACTACGAGCAGTACTTC	CSVEVDYEQYF
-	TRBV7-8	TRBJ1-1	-	TGTGCCAGCAGCCCTCAGGGGTTCATGAACACTGAAGCTTTCTTT	CASSPQGFMNTEAFF
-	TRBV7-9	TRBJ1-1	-	TGTGCCAGCAGCTCCCGCGATACATTTCGGATCACTGAAGCTTTCTTT	CASSSRDTFRITEAFF
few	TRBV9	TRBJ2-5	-	TGTGCCAGCAGCGTAGCTCCGGCGGGACTAGAGACCCAGTACTTC	CASSVAPAGLETQYF
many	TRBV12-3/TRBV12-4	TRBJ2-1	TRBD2	TGTGCCAGCAGTTTATCTAGCGGGGACCCCAATGAGCAGTTCTTC	CASSLSSGDPNEQFF
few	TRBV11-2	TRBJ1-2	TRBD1	TGTGCCAGCAGCCCCCGGACAGGGGACGGCTACACCTTC	CASSPRTGDGYTF
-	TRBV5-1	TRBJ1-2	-	TGCGCCAGCAGCTCGGGACGGATTAACTATGGCTACACCTTC	CASSSGRINYGYTF
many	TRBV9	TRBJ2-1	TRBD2	TGTGCCAGCAGCCCACATGGAGGGACTAGCCAGGGCAATGAGCAGTTCTTC	CASSPHGGTSQGNEQFF
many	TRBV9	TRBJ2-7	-	TGTGCCAGCAGCCCGGGAAACGAGCAGTACTTC	CASSPGNEQYF
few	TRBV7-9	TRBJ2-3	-	TGTGCCAGCAGCGTACCCTCGTGGGGTACGCAGTATTTT	CASSVPSWGTQYF
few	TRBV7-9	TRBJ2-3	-	TGTGCCAGCAGCACAACAGGGAGTTTCACAGATACGCAGTATTTT	CASSTTGSFTDTQYF
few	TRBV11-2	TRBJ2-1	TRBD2	TGTGCCAGCAGCCACGGTTCGGGACTAGCGGGAGGCCACTCCTACAATGAGCAGTTCTTC	CASSHGSGLAGGHSYNEQFF
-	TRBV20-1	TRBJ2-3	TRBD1	TGCAGTGCTAGAGAACCGGGACAGGGTACAGATACGCAGTATTTT	CSAREPGQGTDTQYF